The rows below give T cell receptor beta chains drawn from one sample of a study of control samples from healthy donors and cancer patients. The method was immunoSEQ multiplex PCR; TCRdb's version includes in-frame clones alone and lacks a portion of them. The sample includes roughly 76,000 clones, around 94% of them seen just once. Source material: blood. These receptors were taken from a woman aged 18-29 years in good health. The CDR3 runs from the conserved cysteine through the conserved F or W. The D gene is left open where the match is weak. Size tells how often a clone was seen (once, few, many) or the class of an expanded clone, and some rows leave it out.

D: -
V: TRBV5-4
J: TRBJ2-5
size: -
CDR3: CASSSSAQETQYF
DNA: TGTGCCAGCAGCTCTAGTGCCCAAGAGACCCAGTACTTC

D: -
V: TRBV5-1
J: TRBJ2-3
size: -
CDR3: CASSARDTDTQYF
DNA: TGCGCCAGCAGCGCACGGGACACAGATACGCAGTATTTT

D: -
V: TRBV3-1/TRBV3-2
J: TRBJ1-2
size: -
CDR3: CASSQVDNYGYTF
DNA: TGTGCCAGCAGCCAAGTGGACAACTATGGCTACACCTTC

D: TRBD1
V: TRBV6-5
J: TRBJ2-7
size: -
CDR3: CASSYRGLASYEQYF
DNA: TGTGCCAGCAGTTACAGGGGGCTTGCCTCCTACGAGCAGTACTTC

D: -
V: TRBV9
J: TRBJ2-3
size: -
CDR3: CASSVGDDTDTQYF
DNA: TGTGCCAGCAGCGTAGGGGATGATACAGATACGCAGTATTTT

D: TRBD1
V: TRBV18
J: TRBJ1-1
size: -
CDR3: CASSQQGLNTEAFF
DNA: TGTGCCAGCTCCCAACAGGGGCTCAACACTGAAGCTTTCTTT

D: TRBD2
V: TRBV27
J: TRBJ2-1
size: -
CDR3: CASSFLAGGRDNEQFF
DNA: TGTGCCAGCAGTTTCTTAGCGGGAGGGCGAGACAATGAGCAGTTCTTC

D: TRBD2
V: TRBV27
J: TRBJ2-4
size: -
CDR3: CASSSGLAGVHIQYF
DNA: TGTGCCAGCAGTTCGGGACTAGCGGGAGTTCACATTCAGTACTTC

D: TRBD2
V: TRBV2
J: TRBJ2-7
size: -
CDR3: CASSLNPGGGYEQYF
DNA: TGTGCCAGCAGTTTAAACCCGGGAGGAGGGTACGAGCAGTACTTC

D: -
V: TRBV10-3
J: TRBJ1-1
size: -
CDR3: CAIKLDVLTEAFF
DNA: TGTGCCATCAAACTGGACGTGCTCACTGAAGCTTTCTTT

D: -
V: TRBV7-2
J: TRBJ2-1
size: few
CDR3: CASTPSSSYNEQFF
DNA: TGTGCCAGCACCCCTAGCAGCTCCTACAATGAGCAGTTCTTC

D: TRBD2
V: TRBV5-6
J: TRBJ2-7
size: -
CDR3: CASSLVLAGEDSYEQYF
DNA: TGTGCCAGCAGCTTGGTACTAGCGGGAGAAGATTCCTACGAGCAGTACTTC

D: -
V: TRBV5-6
J: TRBJ2-2
size: -
CDR3: CASSPRGPFNTGELFF
DNA: TGTGCCAGCAGCCCCCGGGGCCCATTTAACACCGGGGAGCTGTTTTTT

D: TRBD1
V: TRBV7-9
J: TRBJ2-2
size: -
CDR3: CASSYSSGTGDTGELFF
DNA: TGTGCCAGCAGCTATAGCTCCGGGACAGGGGATACCGGGGAGCTGTTTTTT

D: -
V: TRBV5-6
J: TRBJ1-2
size: -
CDR3: CASSLQGSYGYTF
DNA: TGTGCCAGCAGCTTGCAGGGATCGTATGGCTACACCTTC

D: -
V: TRBV2
J: TRBJ1-4
size: once
CDR3: CASSGKRDRGSKNEKLFF
DNA: TGTGCCAGCAGTGGGAAGAGGGACCGGGGATCCAAAAATGAAAAACTGTTTTTT

D: TRBD1
V: TRBV27
J: TRBJ2-7
size: -
CDR3: CASSLSPGTGGTYEQYF
DNA: TGTGCCAGCAGTTTATCACCCGGGACAGGGGGAACCTACGAGCAGTACTTC

D: -
V: TRBV11-3
J: TRBJ2-3
size: -
CDR3: CASSPPSRGGTQYF
DNA: TGTGCCAGCAGCCCGCCTAGCCGGGGAGGTACGCAGTATTTT

D: -
V: TRBV19
J: TRBJ1-1
size: -
CDR3: CATMGPQNTEAFF
DNA: TGTGCCACCATGGGTCCCCAGAACACTGAAGCTTTCTTT

D: -
V: TRBV28
J: TRBJ1-2
size: -
CDR3: CASSPRRNIDGYTF
DNA: TGTGCCAGCAGTCCCCGGCGGAACATTGATGGCTACACCTTC

D: -
V: TRBV19
J: TRBJ1-1
size: -
CDR3: CASRPFSPQTEAFF
DNA: TGTGCCAGTAGGCCCTTTTCGCCCCAGACTGAAGCTTTCTTT

D: -
V: TRBV9
J: TRBJ1-1
size: -
CDR3: CASSSSQGFEAFF
DNA: TGTGCCAGCAGCTCCAGCCAGGGATTTGAAGCTTTCTTT

D: -
V: TRBV4-1
J: TRBJ2-7
size: -
CDR3: CASSHTQGAYEQYF
DNA: TGCGCCAGCAGCCACACACAGGGTGCCTACGAGCAGTACTTC

D: -
V: TRBV5-4
J: TRBJ2-7
size: -
CDR3: CASSLEGNYEQYF
DNA: TGTGCCAGCAGCTTGGAAGGGAACTACGAGCAGTACTTC

D: TRBD1
V: TRBV9
J: TRBJ1-2
size: -
CDR3: CASSATGGSDYGYTF
DNA: TGTGCCAGCAGCGCGACAGGGGGTTCGGACTATGGCTACACCTTC

D: -
V: TRBV28
J: TRBJ1-2
size: -
CDR3: CASSLAVYGYTF
DNA: TGTGCCAGCAGTTTAGCCGTATATGGCTACACCTTC

D: -
V: TRBV14
J: TRBJ2-1
size: -
CDR3: CASSQAEGGDNEQFF
DNA: TGTGCCAGCAGCCAAGCGGAGGGGGGAGACAATGAGCAGTTCTTC

D: TRBD2
V: TRBV13
J: TRBJ2-1
size: -
CDR3: CASSSSTSGVNNEQFF
DNA: TGTGCCAGCAGCTCTTCGACTAGCGGGGTAAACAATGAGCAGTTCTTC

D: -
V: TRBV4-2
J: TRBJ1-1
size: few
CDR3: CASSQVLSGGNTEAFF
DNA: TGTGCCAGCAGCCAAGTCCTGTCCGGGGGAAACACTGAAGCTTTCTTT

D: -
V: TRBV29-1
J: TRBJ2-3
size: -
CDR3: CSDAGATDTQYF
DNA: TGCAGCGACGCGGGGGCGACAGATACGCAGTATTTT

D: TRBD2
V: TRBV5-1
J: TRBJ2-2
size: -
CDR3: CASTHPGLASTGELFF
DNA: TGCGCCAGCACCCACCCGGGACTAGCGTCTACCGGGGAGCTGTTTTTT

D: -
V: TRBV29-1
J: TRBJ1-4
size: -
CDR3: CSRQGTIPTNEKLFF
DNA: TGCAGCCGCCAAGGGACCATACCAACTAATGAAAAACTGTTTTTT

D: -
V: TRBV18
J: TRBJ2-3
size: once
CDR3: CASSPGPGGAYTQYF
DNA: TGTGCCAGCTCACCCGGGCCGGGGGGCGCCTATACGCAGTATTTT

D: -
V: TRBV4-2
J: TRBJ2-7
size: -
CDR3: CASSQSYTNEQYF
DNA: TGTGCCAGCAGCCAGTCCTACACGAACGAGCAGTACTTC

D: -
V: TRBV19
J: TRBJ1-1
size: -
CDR3: CASSISVTTEAFF
DNA: TGTGCCAGTAGTATATCAGTGACCACTGAAGCTTTCTTT

D: -
V: TRBV7-3
J: TRBJ1-5
size: -
CDR3: CASSPPGLLSNQPQHF
DNA: TGTGCCAGCAGCCCACCCGGTCTTCTTAGCAATCAGCCCCAGCATTTT

D: -
V: TRBV25-1
J: TRBJ2-1
size: -
CDR3: CASRGTGYNEQFF
DNA: TGTGCCAGCAGAGGGACCGGTTACAATGAGCAGTTCTTC

D: -
V: TRBV7-2
J: TRBJ1-6
size: -
CDR3: CASSLALDISSPLHF
DNA: TGTGCCAGCAGCTTAGCGCTCGACATAAGTTCACCCCTCCACTTT

D: -
V: TRBV7-2
J: TRBJ1-2
size: -
CDR3: CASSSRSTTGSNYGYTF
DNA: TGTGCCAGCAGCTCTCGGAGCACGACAGGCAGTAACTATGGCTACACCTTC

D: -
V: TRBV2
J: TRBJ2-7
size: -
CDR3: CASSEWPAYEQYF
DNA: TGTGCCAGCAGTGAATGGCCAGCCTACGAGCAGTACTTC